The clone carrying this TCR beta chain was recorded only once. This sample stems from a study of blood T cell repertoires in COVID-19. Overall study: Acute-phase and convalescent COVID-19 samples originated in the United States, Italy and Spain.

Participants were placed into cohorts based on the clinical history they reported. Original processing notes: Estimation of nucleated cell counts was performed using reference gene primer amplification. Generated by immunoSEQ multiplex PCR, the TCRdb table keeps only in-frame clones and is missing some. The V and J calls and clone size were taken over from that table, and D and trimming were inferred from the DNA. This sample has 160,000 or so clones; over 70% occur once, and the top ten carry roughly 3.5%. The TCR was taken from an older woman who had recovered from COVID-19. The sequenced sample consisted of PBMCs or T cells enriched from blood (not recorded which).

CDR3 DNA: TGCGCCAGCAGTGATACGCGGGGGGGTAGGTACGAGCAGTACTTC. It codes for CASSDTRGGRYEQYF. The rearrangement uses TRBV10-2 and TRBJ2-7, with 9 bases aligning to TRBD2. CDR1 is WSHSY and CDR2 is SAAADI in the germline V gene. The CDR3 extends over 15 amino acids. Trimming took 3 bases from V and 4 from J; bases not matched to a gene: 7.